These T cell receptor beta chains were read from a single sample in a study of T and B cells in COVID-19 patients. TCRdb processed the multiplex PCR reads anew with MiXCR; each CDR3 protein has one entry. Of 8,000 to 10,000 distinct CDR3 sequences in the sample, 25% to 30% were seen once. The specimen was blood. The receptors stem from a human donor who had recovered from COVID-19. Each CDR3 is given with its conserved first and last residue. Each record gives: clone size, J gene, D gene, CDR3 length, V gene, CDR3 DNA, CDR3 protein. A D gene is named only where the DNA matches it firmly. The size entry is marked missing in some rows and otherwise reads once, few, many or a size class.

>.|TRBJ1-2|.|14|TRBV28
TGTGCCAGCAGTTTAGGCAGAATTAACTATGGCTACACCTTC
CASSLGRINYGYTF
>many|TRBJ2-3|.|14|TRBV5-4
TGTGCCACCGGGGGAGAGATTAGCACAGATACGCAGTATTTT
CATGGEISTDTQYF
>medium-sized|TRBJ2-3|.|15|TRBV5-6
TGTGCCAGCAGCTTTGAGGGCAGGGCCGGAGATACGCAGTATTTT
CASSFEGRAGDTQYF
>.|TRBJ2-2|.|14|TRBV6-4
TGTGCCAGCAGATTGGGAGAGGGCACCGGGGAGCTGTTTTTT
CASRLGEGTGELFF
>.|TRBJ2-3|.|15|TRBV15
TGTGCCACCAGCAGACCGGCCTCTAGCACAGATACGCAGTATTTT
CATSRPASSTDTQYF
>many|TRBJ1-6|.|12|TRBV30
TGTGCCTGGAGTGTACCAAATTCACCCCTCCACTTT
CAWSVPNSPLHF
>medium-sized|TRBJ1-4|.|15|TRBV29-1
TGCAGCGTTGTTGCCCCACCCGGGGCGGGGGAAAAACTGTTTTTT
CSVVAPPGAGEKLFF
>.|TRBJ1-6|TRBD1|17|TRBV19
TGTGCCAGTAGTCCGAGCGGGGGGGACAGGGGCAATTCACCCCTCCACTTT
CASSPSGGDRGNSPLHF
>few|TRBJ2-7|TRBD2|14|TRBV24-1
TGTGCCACCAGACCGGGACTAGCTACCTACGAGCAGTACTTC
CATRPGLATYEQYF
>.|TRBJ2-6|TRBD2|17|TRBV6-5
TGTGCCATCTGGGGGACTAGCGGGGGGGCGGTAGCCAACGTCCTGACTTTC
CAIWGTSGGAVANVLTF
>many|TRBJ2-1|TRBD2|17|TRBV13
TGTGCCAGCAGCTTATACGCTAGCGGGGGCTCCTACAATGAGCAGTTCTTC
CASSLYASGGSYNEQFF
>many|TRBJ2-7|TRBD1|15|TRBV6-2/TRBV6-3
TGTGCCAGCAGCCCCGGACAGGTTATGTTCTACGAGCAGTACTTC
CASSPGQVMFYEQYF
>.|TRBJ2-3|.|15|TRBV28
TGTGCCAGCAGCTCCCCCCGCTCTAGCACAGATACGCAGTATTTT
CASSSPRSSTDTQYF
>many|TRBJ1-2|.|13|TRBV30
TGTGCCTGGAGTCTAGGCACAGCCTATGGCTACACCTTC
CAWSLGTAYGYTF
>.|TRBJ1-1|.|14|TRBV12-3/TRBV12-4
TGTGCCAGCAGTCATGGGACGGCCGGGACTGAAGCTTTCTTT
CASSHGTAGTEAFF
>medium-sized|TRBJ2-7|.|14|TRBV19
TGTGCCAGTAGTATAAGGATAACCCCCTACGAGCAGTACTTC
CASSIRITPYEQYF
>medium-sized|TRBJ2-2|.|15|TRBV6-2/TRBV6-3
TGTGCCAGCCGAAAGGGGCAGGGAGGCACCGGGGAGCTGTTTTTT
CASRKGQGGTGELFF
>.|TRBJ1-1|.|14|TRBV19
TGTGCCAGTAGGTTAGATCCGGGAACAGCGCGAGCTTTCTTT
CASRLDPGTARAFF
>medium-sized|TRBJ2-5|.|16|TRBV5-1
TGCGCCAGCAGCTTGACGAGCCAGGGACCTCAAGAGACCCAGTACTTC
CASSLTSQGPQETQYF
>few|TRBJ2-7|.|15|TRBV12-3/TRBV12-4
TGTGCCAGCAGTCGTGAAGGGCCCAGCAGGTTGGCGCAGTACTTC
CASSREGPSRLAQYF
>few|TRBJ2-1|TRBD2|16|TRBV7-6
TGTGCCAGCAGCTTAGCGGGACTAGCAGCAGGAAATGAGCAGTTCTTC
CASSLAGLAAGNEQFF
>few|TRBJ1-1|TRBD1|17|TRBV30
TGTGCCTGGAGTGTTATTCGGGGGGGGACAGATAAGACTGAAGCTTTCTTT
CAWSVIRGGTDKTEAFF
>.|TRBJ2-5|.|12|TRBV24-1
TGTGCCACCAGTGATTTGGGTGAGACCCAGTACTTC
CATSDLGETQYF
>medium-sized|TRBJ1-1|.|14|TRBV19
TGTGCCAGTAGCTACAGGGTAGGGGACACTGAAGCTTTCTTT
CASSYRVGDTEAFF
>few|TRBJ2-2|.|14|TRBV10-3
TGTGCCATCAGGACTACCTCAAACACCGGGGAGCTGTTTTTT
CAIRTTSNTGELFF
>.|TRBJ1-2|.|14|TRBV12-3/TRBV12-4
TGTGCCAGCAGTTTTGGATTCAGAAACTATGGCTACACCTTC
CASSFGFRNYGYTF
>many|TRBJ1-2|.|14|TRBV6-5
TGTGCCAGCAGTCCCGAAGCTAAACAATATGGCTACACCTTC
CASSPEAKQYGYTF
>medium-sized|TRBJ2-2|TRBD2|15|TRBV19
TGTGCCAGTAGTGCTAGCGGGAAGAACACCGGGGAGCTGTTTTTT
CASSASGKNTGELFF
>.|TRBJ2-5|TRBD1|12|TRBV20-1
TGCAGTGCTGGGGGACAGAAAGAGACCCAGTACTTC
CSAGGQKETQYF
>few|TRBJ2-1|.|15|TRBV6-2/TRBV6-3
TGTGCCAGCAGTGAATTGGGGACTGTTCCAAATGAGCAGTTCTTC
CASSELGTVPNEQFF
>.|TRBJ2-1|.|14|TRBV2
TGTGCCAGCACCCTGGGGGTACTCTCCCAAGAGCAGTTCTTC
CASTLGVLSQEQFF
>.|TRBJ1-1|TRBD1|12|TRBV15
TGTGCCACCAGCGGGACAGGGCCTGAAGCTTTCTTT
CATSGTGPEAFF
>few|TRBJ1-1|.|13|TRBV6-5
TGTGCCAGCACCTCACAGGGAGGCACTGAAGCTTTCTTT
CASTSQGGTEAFF
>medium-sized|TRBJ2-1|.|12|TRBV29-1
TGCAGCGGGGAGGGGGCGTACAATAAGCAGTTCTTC
CSGEGAYNKQFF
>.|TRBJ1-6|.|14|TRBV11-1
TGTGCCAGCAGCTTAGATAGGGACGGCTCACCCCTCCACTTT
CASSLDRDGSPLHF